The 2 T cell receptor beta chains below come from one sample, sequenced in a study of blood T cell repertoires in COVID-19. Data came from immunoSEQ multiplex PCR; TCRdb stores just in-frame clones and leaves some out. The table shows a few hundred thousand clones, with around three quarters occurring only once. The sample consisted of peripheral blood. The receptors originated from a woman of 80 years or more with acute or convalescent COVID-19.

The CDR3 is CASSLVRAGVPSETQYF. DNA of the CDR3: TGCGCCAGCAGCTTGGTTCGGGCAGGGGTCCCAAGCGAGACCCAGTACTTC. The chain joins TRBV5-1 to TRBJ2-5, with a tentative D call TRBD1 (6 bases). V was trimmed by 0 bases and J by 5 bases, leaving 20 bases between them. Germline V CDR1 and CDR2: SGHRS, YFSETQ. This CDR3 region has 17 residues. The complete variable domain, with remaining parts taken from reference TRBV5-1 and TRBJ2-5, reads KAGVTQTPRYLIKTRGQQVTLSCSPISGHRSVSWYQQTPGQGLQFLFEYFSETQRNKGNFPGRFSGRQFSNSRSEMNVSTLELGDSALYLCASSLVRAGVPSETQYFGPGTRLLVL.

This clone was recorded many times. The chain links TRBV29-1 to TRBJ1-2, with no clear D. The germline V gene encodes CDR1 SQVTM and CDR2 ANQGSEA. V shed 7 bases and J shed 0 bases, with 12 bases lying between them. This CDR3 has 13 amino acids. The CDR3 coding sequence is TGCAGCGCCACCCGCGGGACTAACTATGGCTACACCTTC. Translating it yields CSATRGTNYGYTF. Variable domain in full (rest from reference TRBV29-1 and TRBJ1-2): SAVISQKPSRDICQRGTSLTIQCQVDSQVTMMFWYRQQPGQSLTLIATANQGSEATYESGFVIDKFPISRPNLTFSTLTVSNMSPEDSSIYLCSATRGTNYGYTFGSGTRLTVV.